Detailed here is one TCR beta chain. The sample belongs to a study of tumor T cells in aggressive B-cell lymphoma. Profiling relied on immunoSEQ multiplex PCR, and the TCRdb table lists in-frame clones only, not all of them. The table has roughly 1,700 clones, around 90% seen once. Germline values: CDR1 MNHEY, CDR2 SMNVEV (reference sequence). This CDR3 has 14 amino acids. V lost 6 bases and J lost 5, with 14 bases in between. The receptor was derived from an adult with diffuse large B cell lymphoma. Material for sequencing was tumor tissue. V usage is TRBV27 and J usage is TRBJ2-4, with a weak D call TRBD1 (6 bases). The CDR3 DNA is TGTGCCAGCAGCCGTTCAGGGGAAGAAAACATTCAGTACTTC. Its translation is CASSRSGEENIQYF.